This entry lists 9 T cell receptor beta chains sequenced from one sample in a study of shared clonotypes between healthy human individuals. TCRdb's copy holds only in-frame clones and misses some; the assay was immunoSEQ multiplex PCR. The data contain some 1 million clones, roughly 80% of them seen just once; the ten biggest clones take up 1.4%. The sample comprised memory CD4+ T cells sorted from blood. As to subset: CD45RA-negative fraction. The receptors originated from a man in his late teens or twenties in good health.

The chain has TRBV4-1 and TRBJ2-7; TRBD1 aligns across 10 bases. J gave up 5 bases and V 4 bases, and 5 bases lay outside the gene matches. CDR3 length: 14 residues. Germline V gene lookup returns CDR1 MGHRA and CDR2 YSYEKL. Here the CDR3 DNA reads TGCGCCAGCAGCCGCGGACAGGGGGTGGACGAGCAGTACTTC. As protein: CASSRGQGVDEQYF.

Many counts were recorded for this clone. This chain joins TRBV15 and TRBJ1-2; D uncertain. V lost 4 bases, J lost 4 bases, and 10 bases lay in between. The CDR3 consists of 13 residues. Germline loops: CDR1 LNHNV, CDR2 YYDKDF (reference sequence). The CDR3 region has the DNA TGTGCCACCAGCACTTCATCAGGCTATGGCTACACCTTC. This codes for CATSTSSGYGYTF.

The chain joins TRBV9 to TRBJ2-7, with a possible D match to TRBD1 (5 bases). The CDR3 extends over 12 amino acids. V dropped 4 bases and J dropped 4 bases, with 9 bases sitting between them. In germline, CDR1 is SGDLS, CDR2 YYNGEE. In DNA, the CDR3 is TGTGCCAGCAGCCAAACAGGATACGAGCAGTACTTC. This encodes CASSQTGYEQYF.

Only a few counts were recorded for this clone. CDR3 protein: CASSGRRYGYTF. The DNA for the CDR3 is TGTGCCAGCAGTGGCAGAAGATATGGCTACACCTTC. This sequence joins TRBV5-6 and TRBJ1-2; D uncertain. V was trimmed by 5 bases and J by 5 bases, leaving 10 bases between them. This CDR3 spans 12 amino acids. Per the germline V gene, CDR1 is SGHDT and CDR2 is YYEEEE.

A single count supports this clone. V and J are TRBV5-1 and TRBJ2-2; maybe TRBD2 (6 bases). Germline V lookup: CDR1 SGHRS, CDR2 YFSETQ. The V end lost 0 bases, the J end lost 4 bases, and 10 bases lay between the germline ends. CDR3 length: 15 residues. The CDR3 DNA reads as TGCGCCAGCAGCTTGGCGCGGGGCGGCACCGGGGAGCTGTTTTTT. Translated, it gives CASSLARGGTGELFF.

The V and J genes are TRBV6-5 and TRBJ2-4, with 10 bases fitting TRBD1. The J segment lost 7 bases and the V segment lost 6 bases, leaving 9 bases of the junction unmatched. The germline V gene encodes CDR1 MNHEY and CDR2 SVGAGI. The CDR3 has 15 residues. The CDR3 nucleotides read TGTGCCAGCAGAGCAGACAGGGGGCCGGGGAACATTCAGTACTTC. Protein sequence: CASRADRGPGNIQYF.

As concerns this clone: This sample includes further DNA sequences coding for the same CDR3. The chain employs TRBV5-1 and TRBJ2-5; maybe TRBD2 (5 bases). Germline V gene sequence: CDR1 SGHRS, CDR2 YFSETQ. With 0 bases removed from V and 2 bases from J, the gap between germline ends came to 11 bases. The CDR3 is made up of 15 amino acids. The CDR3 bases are TGCGCCAGCAGCTTGGACAGCGGTCGGCAAGAGACCCAGTACTTC. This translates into CASSLDSGRQETQYF.

The CDR3 protein is CASSLADTGTGIGYTF. CDR3 sequence (DNA): TGTGCCAGCAGCTTAGCGGATACCGGGACAGGGATCGGCTACACCTTC. The gene calls are TRBV7-2 and TRBJ1-2; 9 positions agree with TRBD1. Losses at the gene ends were 0 bases for V and 8 bases for J; bases not matched to a gene: 10. The germline gives CDR1 SGHTA, CDR2 FQGNSA. This CDR3 is 16 amino acids long.

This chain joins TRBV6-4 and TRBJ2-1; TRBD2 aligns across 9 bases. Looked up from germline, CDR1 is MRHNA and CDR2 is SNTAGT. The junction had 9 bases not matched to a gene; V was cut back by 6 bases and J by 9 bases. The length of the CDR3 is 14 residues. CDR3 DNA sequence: TGTGCCAGCAGCCCCGGGACTAGCAAGGTTGAGCAGTTCTTC. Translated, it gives CASSPGTSKVEQFF.